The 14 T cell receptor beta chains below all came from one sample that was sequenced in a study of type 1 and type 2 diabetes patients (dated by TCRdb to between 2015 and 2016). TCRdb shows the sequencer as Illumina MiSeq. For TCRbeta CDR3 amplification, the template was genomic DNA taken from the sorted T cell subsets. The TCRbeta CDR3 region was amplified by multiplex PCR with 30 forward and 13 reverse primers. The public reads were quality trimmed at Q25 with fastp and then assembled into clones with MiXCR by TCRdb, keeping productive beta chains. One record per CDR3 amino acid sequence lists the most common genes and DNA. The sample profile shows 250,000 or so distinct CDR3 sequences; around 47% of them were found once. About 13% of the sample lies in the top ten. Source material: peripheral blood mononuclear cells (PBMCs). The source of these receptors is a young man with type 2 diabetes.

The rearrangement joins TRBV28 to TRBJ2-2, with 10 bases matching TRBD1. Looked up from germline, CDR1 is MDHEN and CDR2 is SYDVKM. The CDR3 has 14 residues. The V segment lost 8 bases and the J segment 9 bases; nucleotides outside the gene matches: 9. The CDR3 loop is CASARTGGSRELFF. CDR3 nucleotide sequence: TGTGCCAGCGCTAGGACAGGGGGAAGCAGGGAGCTGTTTTTT.

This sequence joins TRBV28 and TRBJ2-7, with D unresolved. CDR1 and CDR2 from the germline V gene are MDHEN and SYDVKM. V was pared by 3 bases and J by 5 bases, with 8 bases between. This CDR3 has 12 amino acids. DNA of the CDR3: TGTGCCAGCAGTTTGCTTTCACACGAGCAGTACTTC. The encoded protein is CASSLLSHEQYF.

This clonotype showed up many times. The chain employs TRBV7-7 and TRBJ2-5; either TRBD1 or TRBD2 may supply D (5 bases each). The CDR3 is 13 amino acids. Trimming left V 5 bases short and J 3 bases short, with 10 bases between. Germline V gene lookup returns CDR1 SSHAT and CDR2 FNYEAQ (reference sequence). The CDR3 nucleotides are TGTGCCAGCAGCCTCGGGACGGAAGAGACCCAGTACTTC. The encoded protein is CASSLGTEETQYF.

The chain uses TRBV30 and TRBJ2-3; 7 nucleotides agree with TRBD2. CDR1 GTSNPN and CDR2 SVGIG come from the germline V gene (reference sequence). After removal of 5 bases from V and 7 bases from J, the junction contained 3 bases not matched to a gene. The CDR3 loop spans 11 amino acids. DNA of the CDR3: TGTGCCTGGGGGGAGGGCTATACGCAGTATTTT. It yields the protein CAWGEGYTQYF.

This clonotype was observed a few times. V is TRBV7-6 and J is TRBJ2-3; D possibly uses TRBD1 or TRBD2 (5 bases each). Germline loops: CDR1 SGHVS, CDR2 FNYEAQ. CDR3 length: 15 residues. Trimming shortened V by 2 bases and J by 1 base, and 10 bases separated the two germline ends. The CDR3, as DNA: TGTGCCAGCAGCTTACTGGGACCTGGCACAGATACGCAGTATTTT. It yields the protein CASSLLGPGTDTQYF.

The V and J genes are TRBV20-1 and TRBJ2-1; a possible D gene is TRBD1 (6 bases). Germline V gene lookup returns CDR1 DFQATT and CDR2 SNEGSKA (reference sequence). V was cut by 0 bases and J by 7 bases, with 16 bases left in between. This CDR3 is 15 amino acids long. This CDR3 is CSARDWAGVGNEQFF. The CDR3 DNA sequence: TGCAGTGCTAGAGATTGGGCAGGGGTTGGTAATGAGCAGTTCTTC.

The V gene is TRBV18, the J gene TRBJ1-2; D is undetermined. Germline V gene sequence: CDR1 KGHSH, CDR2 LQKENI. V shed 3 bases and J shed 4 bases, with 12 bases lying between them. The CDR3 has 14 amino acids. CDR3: CASSPPRRSYGYTF. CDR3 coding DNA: TGTGCCAGCTCACCGCCACGGAGAAGCTATGGCTACACCTTC.

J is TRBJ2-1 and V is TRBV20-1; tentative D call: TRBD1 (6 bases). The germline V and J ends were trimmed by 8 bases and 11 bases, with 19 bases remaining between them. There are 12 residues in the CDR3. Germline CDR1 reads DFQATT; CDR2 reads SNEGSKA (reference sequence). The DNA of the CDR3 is TGCAGTACCATTACAGGGCATCATAAGCAGTTCTTC. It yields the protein CSTITGHHKQFF.

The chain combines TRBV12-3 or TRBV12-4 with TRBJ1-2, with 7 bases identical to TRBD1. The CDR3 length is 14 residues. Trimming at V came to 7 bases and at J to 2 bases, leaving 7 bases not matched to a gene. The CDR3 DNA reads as TGTGCCAGCACTGAACAGGGGACCAACTATGGCTACACCTTC. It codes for CASTEQGTNYGYTF.

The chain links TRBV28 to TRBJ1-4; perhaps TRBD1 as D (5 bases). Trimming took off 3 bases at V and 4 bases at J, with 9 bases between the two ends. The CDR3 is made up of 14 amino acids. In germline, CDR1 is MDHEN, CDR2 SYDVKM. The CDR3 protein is CASSLGQVNEKLFF. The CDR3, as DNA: TGTGCCAGCAGTTTGGGGCAAGTTAATGAAAAACTGTTTTTT.

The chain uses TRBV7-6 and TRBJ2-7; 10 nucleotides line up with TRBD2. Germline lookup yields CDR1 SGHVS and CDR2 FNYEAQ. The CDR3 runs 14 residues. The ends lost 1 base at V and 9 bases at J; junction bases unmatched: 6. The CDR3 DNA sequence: TGTGCCAGCAGCTTAGTGGCTAGCGGGGGTGCGCAGTACTTC. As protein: CASSLVASGGAQYF.

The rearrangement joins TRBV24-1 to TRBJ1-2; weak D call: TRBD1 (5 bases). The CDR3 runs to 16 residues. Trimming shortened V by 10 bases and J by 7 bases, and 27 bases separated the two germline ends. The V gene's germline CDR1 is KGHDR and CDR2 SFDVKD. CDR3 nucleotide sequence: TGTGCCACGGAACCATCCGGGATTAGAAGGGGATCTGGCTACACCTTC. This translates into CATEPSGIRRGSGYTF.

In DNA, the CDR3 is TGCAGTGCTGGTCACAGGGCCCTAAACATTCAGTACTTC. This codes for CSAGHRALNIQYF. The chain combines TRBV20-1 with TRBJ2-4; TRBD1 might be the D (6 bases). The V and J ends lost 5 bases and 6 bases respectively, with 14 bases between them. CDR1 and CDR2 from the germline V gene are DFQATT and SNEGSKA (reference sequence). This CDR3 has 13 residues.

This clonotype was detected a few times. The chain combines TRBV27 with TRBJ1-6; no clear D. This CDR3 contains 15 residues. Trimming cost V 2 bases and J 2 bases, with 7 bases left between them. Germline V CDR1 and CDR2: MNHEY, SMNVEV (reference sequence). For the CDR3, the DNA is TGTGCCAGCAGTTTAGTCCAGGCCTATAATTCACCCCTCCACTTT. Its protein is CASSLVQAYNSPLHF.